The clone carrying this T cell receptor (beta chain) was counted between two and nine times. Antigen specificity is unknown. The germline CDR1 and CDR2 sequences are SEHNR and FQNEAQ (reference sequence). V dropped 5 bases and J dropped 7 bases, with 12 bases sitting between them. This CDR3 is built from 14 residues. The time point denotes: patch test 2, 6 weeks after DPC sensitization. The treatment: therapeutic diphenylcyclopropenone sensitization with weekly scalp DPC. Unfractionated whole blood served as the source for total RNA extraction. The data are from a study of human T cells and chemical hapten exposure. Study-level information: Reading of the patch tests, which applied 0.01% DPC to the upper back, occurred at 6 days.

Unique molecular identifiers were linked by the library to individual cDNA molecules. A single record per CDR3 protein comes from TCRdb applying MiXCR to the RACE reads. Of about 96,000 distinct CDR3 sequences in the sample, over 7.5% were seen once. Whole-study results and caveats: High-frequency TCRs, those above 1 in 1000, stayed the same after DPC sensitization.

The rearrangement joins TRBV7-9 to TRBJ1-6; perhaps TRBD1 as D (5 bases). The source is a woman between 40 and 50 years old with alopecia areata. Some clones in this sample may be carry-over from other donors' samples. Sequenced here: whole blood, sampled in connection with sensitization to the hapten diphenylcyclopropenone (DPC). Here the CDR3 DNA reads TGTGCCAGCAGCCGGGACTTTGCCAATTCACCCCTCCACTTT. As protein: CASSRDFANSPLHF.